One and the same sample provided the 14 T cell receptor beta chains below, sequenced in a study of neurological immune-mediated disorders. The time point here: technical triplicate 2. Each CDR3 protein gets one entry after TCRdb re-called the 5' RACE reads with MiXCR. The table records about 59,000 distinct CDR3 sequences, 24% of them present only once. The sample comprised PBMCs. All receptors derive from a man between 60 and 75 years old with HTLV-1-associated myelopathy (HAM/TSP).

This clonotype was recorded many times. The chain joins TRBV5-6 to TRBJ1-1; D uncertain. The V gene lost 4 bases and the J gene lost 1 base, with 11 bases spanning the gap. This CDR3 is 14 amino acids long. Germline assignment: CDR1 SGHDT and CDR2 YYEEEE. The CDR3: CASSTRRRNTEAFF. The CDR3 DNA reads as TGTGCCAGCAGCACACGGAGGAGGAACACTGAAGCTTTCTTT.

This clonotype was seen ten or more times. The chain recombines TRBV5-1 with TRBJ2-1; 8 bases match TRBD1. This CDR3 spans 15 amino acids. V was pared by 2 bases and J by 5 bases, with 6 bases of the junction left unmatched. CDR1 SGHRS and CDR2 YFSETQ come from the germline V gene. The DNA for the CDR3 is TGCGCCAGCAGCTTCGTACAGGGGGTGGACAATGAGCAGTTCTTC. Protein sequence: CASSFVQGVDNEQFF. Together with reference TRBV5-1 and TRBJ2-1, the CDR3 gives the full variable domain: KAGVTQTPRYLIKTRGQQVTLSCSPISGHRSVSWYQQTPGQGLQFLFEYFSETQRNKGNFPGRFSGRQFSNSRSEMNVSTLELGDSALYLCASSFVQGVDNEQFFGPGTRLTVL.

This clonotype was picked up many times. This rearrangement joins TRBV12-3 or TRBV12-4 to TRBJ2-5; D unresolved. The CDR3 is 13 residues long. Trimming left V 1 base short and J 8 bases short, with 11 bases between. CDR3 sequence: CASSLDYKLTQYF. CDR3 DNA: TGTGCCAGCAGTTTAGATTACAAGTTAACCCAGTACTTC.

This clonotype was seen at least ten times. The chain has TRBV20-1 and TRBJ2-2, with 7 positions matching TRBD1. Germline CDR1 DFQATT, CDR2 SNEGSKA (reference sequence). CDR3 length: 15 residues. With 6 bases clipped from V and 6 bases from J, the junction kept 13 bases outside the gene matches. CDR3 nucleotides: TGCAGTGCAAGACCAGGGGGAAGGATGGCCGGGGAGCTGTTTTTT. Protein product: CSARPGGRMAGELFF.

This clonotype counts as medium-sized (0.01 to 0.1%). In DNA, the CDR3 is TGCGCCAGCAGCTTGAGACAGGGTCCCTACGAGCAGTACTTC. It encodes CASSLRQGPYEQYF. V gene TRBV5-1 combines with J gene TRBJ2-7; TRBD1 agrees at 7 bases. This CDR3 spans 14 amino acids. The germline V gene has CDR1 SGHRS and CDR2 YFSETQ. Trimming at V came to 1 base and at J to 2 bases, leaving 3 bases not matched to a gene. The variable domain in full, completed from reference TRBV5-1 and TRBJ2-7, reads KAGVTQTPRYLIKTRGQQVTLSCSPISGHRSVSWYQQTPGQGLQFLFEYFSETQRNKGNFPGRFSGRQFSNSRSEMNVSTLELGDSALYLCASSLRQGPYEQYFGPGTRLTVT.

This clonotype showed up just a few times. This chain's CDR3 is CAWSGRNYNYGYTF. DNA of the CDR3: TGTGCCTGGAGTGGCAGGAACTATAACTATGGCTACACCTTC. The chain employs TRBV30 and TRBJ1-2; D remains ambiguous. Germline V gene lookup returns CDR1 GTSNPN and CDR2 SVGIG (reference sequence). The ends were cut back, 1 base at V and 1 base at J, with 10 bases in the middle. This CDR3 region has 14 residues.

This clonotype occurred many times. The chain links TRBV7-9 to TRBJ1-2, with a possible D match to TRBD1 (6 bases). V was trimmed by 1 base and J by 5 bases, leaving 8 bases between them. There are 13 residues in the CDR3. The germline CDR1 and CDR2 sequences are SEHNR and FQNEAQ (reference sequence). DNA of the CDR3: TGTGCCAGCAGCTTAGGGCAGGGGTATGGCTACACCTTC. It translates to CASSLGQGYGYTF.

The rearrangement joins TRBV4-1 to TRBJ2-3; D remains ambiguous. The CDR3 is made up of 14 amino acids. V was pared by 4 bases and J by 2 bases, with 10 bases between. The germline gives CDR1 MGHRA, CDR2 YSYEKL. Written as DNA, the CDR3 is TGCGCCAGCAGCCTTAGTAGGTTCACAGATACGCAGTATTTT. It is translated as CASSLSRFTDTQYF.

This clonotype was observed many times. CDR3 residues: CSANKGGSYNEQFF. CDR3 DNA: TGCAGTGCCAACAAGGGCGGGTCCTACAATGAGCAGTTCTTC. The chain uses TRBV20-1 and TRBJ2-1; the D gene is possibly TRBD2 (5 bases). V lost 6 bases, J lost 1 base, and 13 bases lay in between. Per germline, CDR1 DFQATT and CDR2 SNEGSKA (reference sequence). The CDR3 contains 14 residues.

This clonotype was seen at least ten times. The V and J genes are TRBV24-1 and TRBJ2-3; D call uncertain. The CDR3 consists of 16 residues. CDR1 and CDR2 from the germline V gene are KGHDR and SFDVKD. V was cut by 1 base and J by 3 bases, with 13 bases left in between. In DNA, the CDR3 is TGTGCCACCAGTGATTTCAAATGGGGTGATACAGATACGCAGTATTTT. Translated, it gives CATSDFKWGDTDTQYF.

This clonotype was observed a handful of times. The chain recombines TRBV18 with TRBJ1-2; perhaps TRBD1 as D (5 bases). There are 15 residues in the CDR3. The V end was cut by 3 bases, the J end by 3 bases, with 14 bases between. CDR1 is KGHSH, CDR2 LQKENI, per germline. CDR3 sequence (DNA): TGTGCCAGCTCACCCGGACACCTTTTTGACTATGGCTACACCTTC. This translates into CASSPGHLFDYGYTF. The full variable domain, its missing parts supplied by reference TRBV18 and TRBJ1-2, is NAGVMQNPRHLVRRRGQEARLRCSPMKGHSHVYWYRQLPEEGLKFMVYLQKENIIDESGMPKERFSAEFPKEGPSILRIQQVVRGDSAAYFCASSPGHLFDYGYTFGSGTRLTVV.

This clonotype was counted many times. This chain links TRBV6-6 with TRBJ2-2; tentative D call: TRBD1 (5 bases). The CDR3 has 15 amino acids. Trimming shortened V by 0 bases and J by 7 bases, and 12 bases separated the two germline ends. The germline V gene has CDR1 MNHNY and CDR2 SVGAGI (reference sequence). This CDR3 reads CASSYSGGAVGELFF. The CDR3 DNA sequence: TGTGCCAGCAGTTACTCGGGTGGGGCGGTCGGGGAGCTGTTTTTT.

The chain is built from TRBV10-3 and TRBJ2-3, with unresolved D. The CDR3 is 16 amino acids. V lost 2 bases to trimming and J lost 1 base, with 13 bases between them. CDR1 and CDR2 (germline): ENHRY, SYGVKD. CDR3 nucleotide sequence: TGTGCCATCAGTGAGAGTGACATGTCCCGCACAGATACGCAGTATTTT. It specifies CAISESDMSRTDTQYF.

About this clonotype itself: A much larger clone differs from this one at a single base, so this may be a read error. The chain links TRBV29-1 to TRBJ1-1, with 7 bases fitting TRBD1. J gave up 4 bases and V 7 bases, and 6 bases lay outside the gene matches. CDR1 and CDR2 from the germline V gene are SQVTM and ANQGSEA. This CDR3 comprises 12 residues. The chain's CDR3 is CSDAGGITEAFF. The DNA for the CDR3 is TGCAGCGATGCAGGGGGGATCACTGAAGCTTTCTTT.